One and the same sample provided the 32 T cell receptor beta chains below, sequenced in a study of T cells in Graves' hyperthyroidism and ophthalmopathy. Using RNA transcripts as the source, TCR beta CDR3 regions were amplified. The HTBI set primed first-round TCR CDR3 RT-PCR. MiXCR was run by TCRdb on the multiplex PCR reads, yielding one entry per CDR3 protein. The sample records fewer than 350,000 distinct CDR3 sequences, approximately 12% being singletons. The specimen was blood. These receptors were collected from a woman in her 30s with Graves' hyperthyroidism that later progressed to Graves' ophthalmopathy.

The chain employs TRBV20-1 and TRBJ2-2, with D possibly being TRBD2 (6 bases). The CDR3 extends over 12 amino acids. CDR1 is DFQATT, CDR2 SNEGSKA, per germline (reference sequence). V was clipped by 3 bases and J by 7 bases, with 9 bases between them. CDR3 nucleotides: TGCAGTGCTAGTTTGGGGGGCGGGGAGCTGTTTTTT. Translated: CSASLGGGELFF.

The table lists this clonotype with many counts. The rearrangement joins TRBV15 to TRBJ2-7; tentative D call: TRBD2 (6 bases). The CDR3 runs 15 residues. The germline V gene has CDR1 LNHNV and CDR2 YYDKDF (reference sequence). With 0 bases removed from V and 1 base from J, the gap between germline ends came to 10 bases. CDR3 coding DNA: TGTGCCACCAGCAGAGATTACGGGGGATCCTACGAGCAGTACTTC. Encoded protein: CATSRDYGGSYEQYF.

The chain couples TRBV14 to TRBJ2-1; possible D gene TRBD2, 5 bases. The germline CDR1 and CDR2 sequences are SGHDN and FVKESK. Trimming took 0 bases from V and 1 from J, leaving 13 bases between them. This CDR3 contains 17 residues. The CDR3 coding sequence is TGTGCCAGCAGCCAAGAAGGCGGGCTCAAGTCCTACAATGAGCAGTTCTTC. This translates into CASSQEGGLKSYNEQFF.

This clonotype came up many times. The chain uses TRBV5-1 and TRBJ1-1, with D tentatively TRBD1 (6 bases). This CDR3 contains 14 residues. The ends were cut back, 0 bases at V and 4 bases at J, with 10 bases in the middle. Germline-derived CDR1 and CDR2 are SGHRS and YFSETQ. CDR3 sequence reads: CASSLDPRGTEAFF. DNA for the CDR3: TGCGCCAGCAGCTTGGACCCCAGGGGCACTGAAGCTTTCTTT. Full variable domain (missing parts from reference TRBV5-1 and TRBJ1-1): KAGVTQTPRYLIKTRGQQVTLSCSPISGHRSVSWYQQTPGQGLQFLFEYFSETQRNKGNFPGRFSGRQFSNSRSEMNVSTLELGDSALYLCASSLDPRGTEAFFGQGTRLTVV.

This clonotype has at least ten counts. The chain links TRBV10-3 to TRBJ2-1; 9 nucleotides agree with TRBD2. The V segment lost 7 bases and the J segment 7 bases; nucleotides outside the gene matches: 8. The germline gives CDR1 ENHRY, CDR2 SYGVKD. The CDR3 covers 14 residues. The chain's CDR3 is CAIMGGRVGNEQFF. The CDR3 region has the DNA TGTGCCATCATGGGCGGGAGGGTCGGAAATGAGCAGTTCTTC.

This clonotype occurred a few times. The chain couples TRBV6-2 or TRBV6-3 to TRBJ2-1; possibly TRBD1 or TRBD2 for D (5 bases each). This CDR3 is 14 amino acids long. Trimming cost V 5 bases and J 7 bases, with 15 bases left between them. Germline lookup yields CDR1 MNHEY and CDR2 SVGEGT. The CDR3 is CASSGYQGGNEQFF. In DNA, the CDR3 is TGTGCCAGCAGTGGCTACCAGGGCGGGAATGAGCAGTTCTTC.

There are a few counts of this clonotype. CDR3 loop: CASSSPGGVNEQFF. The CDR3 region has the DNA TGTGCCAGCAGTTCACCGGGGGGAGTCAATGAGCAGTTCTTC. The rearrangement uses TRBV27 and TRBJ2-1; 7 nucleotides align to TRBD2. The CDR3 extends over 14 amino acids. Germline lookup yields CDR1 MNHEY and CDR2 SMNVEV (reference sequence). Trimming removed 4 bases from V and 6 bases from J; junction bases left unmatched: 6.

The chain employs TRBV5-4 and TRBJ2-7, with 8 bases matching TRBD1. The CDR3 length is 14 residues. Trimming took 6 bases from V and 6 from J; bases not matched to a gene: 11. Germline V gene sequence: CDR1 SGHNT, CDR2 YYREEE (reference sequence). The CDR3 protein is CASTLDRGVSEQYF. For the CDR3, the DNA is TGTGCCAGCACCCTAGACAGGGGTGTCAGCGAGCAGTACTTC.

This clonotype was seen ten or more times. The chain uses TRBV28 and TRBJ2-7, with 11 bases that match TRBD2. CDR1 is MDHEN, CDR2 SYDVKM, per germline. With V trimmed by 5 bases and J by 4 bases, 7 bases remained unmatched. The CDR3 consists of 15 residues. This CDR3 is CASSPSSGRLYEQYF. The CDR3, as DNA: TGTGCCAGCAGTCCTTCTAGCGGGAGGTTATACGAGCAGTACTTC.

This clonotype was detected many times. This sequence joins TRBV30 and TRBJ2-1, with no clear D. CDR3 length: 14 amino acids. CDR1 is GTSNPN, CDR2 SVGIG, per germline (reference sequence). The V and J ends lost 2 bases and 6 bases respectively, with 14 bases between them. CDR3 protein: CAWSWPIRLNEQFF. The CDR3 bases are TGTGCCTGGAGTTGGCCTATAAGACTCAATGAGCAGTTCTTC.

The sample holds many counts of this clonotype. The chain joins TRBV3-1 to TRBJ2-2; D may be TRBD2 (6 bases). Looked up from germline, CDR1 is LGHDT and CDR2 is YNNKEL (reference sequence). The CDR3 is 17 residues long. V lost 2 bases and J 7 bases, leaving 20 bases between the germline ends. The CDR3 loop is CASSQPSGTSIGGELFF. CDR3 in DNA: TGTGCCAGCAGCCAACCGTCAGGGACTTCCATTGGCGGGGAGCTGTTTTTT.

This chain uses TRBV30 with TRBJ2-1; 11 positions agree with TRBD1. Germline values: CDR1 GTSNPN, CDR2 SVGIG (reference sequence). This CDR3 region has 14 residues. J was trimmed by 9 bases and V by 0 bases; bases with no gene match: 4. The CDR3 DNA sequence: TGTGCCTGGAGTGTCGGGACAGGGGGAAGTGAGCAGTTCTTC. Its protein product is CAWSVGTGGSEQFF.

This clonotype was detected ten times or more. The rearrangement joins TRBV28 to TRBJ2-3, with TRBD2 as a possible D gene (5 bases). CDR1 MDHEN and CDR2 SYDVKM come from the germline V gene. Between the trimmed V and J ends, which lost 6 bases and 7 bases, there was a span of 14 bases. CDR3 size: 13 residues. The CDR3 reads CASSPSGSNTQYF. Written as DNA, the CDR3 is TGTGCCAGCAGCCCCTCGGGGAGTAATACGCAGTATTTT.

This clonotype was seen a single time. The genes are TRBV20-1 and TRBJ2-7; 7 bases line up with TRBD1. The V gene end was trimmed by 5 bases and the J gene end by 0 bases; junction bases not matched to a gene: 7. The CDR3 consists of 14 residues. The germline V gene has CDR1 DFQATT and CDR2 SNEGSKA (reference sequence). The CDR3 protein is CSAAGGQYSYEQYF. CDR3 DNA: TGCAGTGCTGCTGGGGGACAGTACTCCTACGAGCAGTACTTC.

With regard to this clonotype: This may come from a read error, since a much larger clone is one base off. V and J are TRBV20-1 and TRBJ2-3, with D perhaps TRBD2 (6 bases). The V end was cut by 5 bases, the J end by 2 bases, with 14 bases between. Germline loops: CDR1 DFQATT, CDR2 SNEGSKA (reference sequence). This CDR3 region has 14 residues. CDR3 nucleotides: TGCAGTGCTCCCGAGGCGGGACCCACAGATACGCAGTATTTT. This encodes CSAPEAGPTDTQYF.

This clonotype was counted many times. V gene TRBV6-1 combines with J gene TRBJ2-2; TRBD1 aligns across 10 bases. Germline trimming cut 6 bases from V and 4 bases from J; bases unmatched to any gene: 8. This CDR3 comprises 16 residues. Germline loops: CDR1 MNHNS, CDR2 SASEGT. CDR3 DNA: TGTGCCAGCAGACCGACCGGGACAGGGGTCACCGGGGAGCTGTTTTTT. It yields the protein CASRPTGTGVTGELFF.

With regard to this clonotype: Sequence at one end of the junction differs from germline and may be a read error. This chain connects TRBV15 to TRBJ2-3, with 10 bases identical to TRBD1. This CDR3 is 15 amino acids long. The V gene's germline CDR1 is LNHNV and CDR2 YYDKDF (reference sequence). Written as DNA, the CDR3 is TGTGCCACCAGCAGGTCGACAGGGGGCGAGGGATACGCAGTATTT. Its protein is CATSRSTGGEGYAVF.

This clonotype was counted at least ten times. As DNA, the CDR3 is TGTGCCAGCAGGCGGACAGGGGAAGGAAACACCATATATTTT. Translating it yields CASRRTGEGNTIYF. This sequence joins TRBV27 and TRBJ1-3; 9 bases line up with TRBD1. CDR3 length: 14 amino acids. The germline V gene has CDR1 MNHEY and CDR2 SMNVEV (reference sequence). V lost 6 bases and J lost 4; bases outside the gene matches: 4.

This clonotype has at least ten counts. This chain joins TRBV20-1 and TRBJ2-7; no clear D. V was trimmed by 4 bases and J by 2 bases, leaving 18 bases between them. Germline-derived CDR1 and CDR2 are DFQATT and SNEGSKA (reference sequence). The CDR3 consists of 15 residues. CDR3 region: CSAISPGLFAYEQYF. The DNA for the CDR3 is TGCAGTGCTATTTCACCGGGTCTTTTCGCCTACGAGCAGTACTTC.

This clonotype was recorded many times. V and J are TRBV7-2 and TRBJ2-7; 8 nucleotides line up with TRBD1. Germline V lookup: CDR1 SGHTA, CDR2 FQGNSA. This CDR3 has 14 amino acids. V lost 6 bases and J lost 3; bases outside the gene matches: 7. The CDR3: CASRPGTGVYEQYF. CDR3 DNA: TGTGCCAGCAGGCCCGGGACAGGTGTCTACGAGCAGTACTTC.

There are many counts of this clonotype. The CDR3 sequence: CSARDQRGSSYEQYF. CDR3 nucleotides: TGCAGTGCTAGAGATCAGAGGGGGTCCTCCTACGAGCAGTACTTC. This chain connects TRBV20-1 to TRBJ2-7, with a weak D call TRBD1 (6 bases). The CDR3 spans 15 residues. Germline V gives CDR1 DFQATT, CDR2 SNEGSKA (reference sequence). V was shortened by 0 bases and J by 0 bases, with 12 bases between the two germline ends.

This clonotype was picked up many times. The chain joins TRBV28 to TRBJ1-2; 9 bases are shared with TRBD1. Germline V gene sequence: CDR1 MDHEN, CDR2 SYDVKM. This CDR3 spans 15 amino acids. V lost 4 bases, J lost 8 bases, and 11 bases stayed unmatched. CDR3 sequence: CASSSGTGRVLGYTF. The CDR3 DNA reads TGTGCCAGCAGTTCTGGGACAGGGAGGGTCTTGGGCTACACCTTC.

This clonotype was seen at least ten times. This chain connects TRBV7-2 to TRBJ2-5, with 10 bases lining up with TRBD2. The CDR3 spans 16 residues. Germline values: CDR1 SGHTA, CDR2 FQGNSA. The V segment lost 4 bases and the J segment 6 bases; nucleotides outside the gene matches: 11. CDR3 sequence (DNA): TGTGCCAGCAGCTCTCGGACTAGCGGTTATTCCAAGACCCAGTACTTC. Amino acid sequence: CASSSRTSGYSKTQYF. Variable domain in full (rest from reference TRBV7-2 and TRBJ2-5): GAGVSQSPSNKVTEKGKDVELRCDPISGHTALYWYRQSLGQGLEFLIYFQGNSAPDKSGLPSDRFSAERTGGSVSTLTIQRTQQEDSAVYLCASSSRTSGYSKTQYFGPGTRLLVL.

The rearrangement joins TRBV6-2 or TRBV6-3 to TRBJ2-7; 7 positions agree with TRBD1. Germline-derived CDR1 and CDR2 are MNHEY and SVGEGT. CDR3 length equals 16 residues. V trimming: 2 bases; J trimming: 3 bases; junction bases outside the gene matches: 10. CDR3 in amino acids: CASSYPISGGRYEQYF. The CDR3 DNA reads TGTGCCAGCAGTTACCCGATCTCAGGGGGTCGCTACGAGCAGTACTTC.

This clonotype showed up just a few times. The chain recombines TRBV7-8 with TRBJ2-2, with 14 nucleotides matching TRBD2. Trimming removed 3 bases from V and 3 bases from J; junction bases left unmatched: 6. The germline CDR1 and CDR2 sequences are SGHVS and FQNEAQ. The CDR3 loop spans 18 amino acids. The CDR3 nucleotides are TGTGCCAGCAGCTTGGGGACTAGCGGGAGACGGCACACCGGGGAGCTGTTTTTT. This sequence encodes CASSLGTSGRRHTGELFF.

This clonotype was seen repeatedly, ten times or more. The gene calls are TRBV7-3 and TRBJ1-1; D is possibly TRBD1 (5 bases). The CDR3 covers 14 residues. Germline V CDR1 and CDR2: SGHTA, FQGTGA. V was trimmed by 2 bases and J by 4 bases, leaving 11 bases between them. As DNA, the CDR3 is TGTGCCAGCAGCTTATGGGGGAGGAGCACTGAAGCTTTCTTT. It specifies CASSLWGRSTEAFF.

The chain carries TRBV20-1 and TRBJ2-5, with D uncertain. The CDR3 spans 18 residues. CDR1 is DFQATT and CDR2 is SNEGSKA in the germline V gene (reference sequence). The V gene lost 3 bases and the J gene lost 1 base, with 24 bases spanning the gap. This chain's CDR3 is CSASSASSPTRVQETQYF. The CDR3 DNA reads as TGCAGTGCTAGTAGTGCCAGCAGCCCTACCCGGGTCCAAGAGACCCAGTACTTC.

This clonotype was observed many times. The gene calls are TRBV4-3 and TRBJ2-7, with D possibly being TRBD2 (6 bases). This CDR3 has 16 amino acids. Trimming pared 0 bases from V and 2 bases from J, leaving 14 bases between. Germline V gene lookup returns CDR1 LGHNA and CDR2 YSLEER. The CDR3 sequence: CASSQDRRGSAYEQYF. CDR3 nucleotide sequence: TGCGCCAGCAGCCAAGATAGGAGGGGCTCGGCCTACGAGCAGTACTTC.

This clonotype was detected many times. V and J are TRBV3-1 and TRBJ2-6; D unclear. V shed 0 bases and J shed 0 bases, with 6 bases lying between them. The CDR3 loop spans 16 amino acids. In germline, CDR1 is LGHDT, CDR2 YNNKEL (reference sequence). The CDR3 protein is CASSQDLTSGANVLTF. The CDR3 nucleotides are TGTGCCAGCAGCCAAGATCTGACCTCTGGGGCCAACGTCCTGACTTTC.

This rearrangement joins TRBV5-1 to TRBJ1-1, with D maybe TRBD1 (6 bases). Trimming pared 0 bases from V and 0 bases from J, leaving 9 bases between. CDR1 and CDR2 from the germline V gene are SGHRS and YFSETQ. This CDR3 is 15 amino acids long. CDR3: CASSLGTVLNTEAFF. CDR3 nucleotide sequence: TGCGCCAGCAGCTTGGGGACAGTCCTGAACACTGAAGCTTTCTTT.

This chain uses TRBV19 with TRBJ1-4; D uncertain. Trimming shortened V by 5 bases and J by 4 bases, and 8 bases separated the two germline ends. Germline loops: CDR1 LNHDA, CDR2 SQIVND (reference sequence). The CDR3 is 13 residues long. The CDR3 nucleotides are TGTGCCAGTAGTTCCAGGAGTAATGAAAAACTGTTTTTT. It specifies CASSSRSNEKLFF.

This clonotype has a single count. This sequence joins TRBV19 and TRBJ2-1, with 8 bases lining up with TRBD2. Germline V gene lookup returns CDR1 LNHDA and CDR2 SQIVND (reference sequence). V shed 3 bases and J 0 bases; nucleotides not matched to a gene: 7. The CDR3 loop spans 17 amino acids. The CDR3 DNA is TGTGCCAGTAGTATTTTTGGACTAGCCGACTCCTACAATGAGCAGTTCTTC. Protein product: CASSIFGLADSYNEQFF.